The following is a T cell receptor beta chain sequence with its context. Its antigen is not known. The time point denotes: week 47, end of study. What each vaccine dose contained was 300 ug of mutant IDH1 20-mer peptide, accompanied by topical imiquimod. V lost 10 bases to trimming and J lost 5 bases, with 23 bases between them. Germline V gene data show CDR1 as MNHNS and CDR2 as SASEGT. The length of the CDR3 is 15 residues. This sample is part of a study of a mutant IDH1 vaccine in newly diagnosed glioma. Repertoires were generated with immunoSEQ multiplex PCR, while TCRdb's copy carries only in-frame clones and drops some. The profile shows some 60,000 clones, around 83% of them singletons.

This chain links TRBV6-1 with TRBJ2-5; maybe TRBD2 (6 bases). This TCR was recovered from a man younger than 40 with glioma. The sequencing used PBMCs, collected from a glioma patient whose treatment included an IDH1 peptide vaccine. The CDR3 sequence is CATARGTEGWETQYF. CDR3 coding DNA: TGTGCCACCGCCCGCGGTACGGAGGGATGGGAGACCCAGTACTTC.